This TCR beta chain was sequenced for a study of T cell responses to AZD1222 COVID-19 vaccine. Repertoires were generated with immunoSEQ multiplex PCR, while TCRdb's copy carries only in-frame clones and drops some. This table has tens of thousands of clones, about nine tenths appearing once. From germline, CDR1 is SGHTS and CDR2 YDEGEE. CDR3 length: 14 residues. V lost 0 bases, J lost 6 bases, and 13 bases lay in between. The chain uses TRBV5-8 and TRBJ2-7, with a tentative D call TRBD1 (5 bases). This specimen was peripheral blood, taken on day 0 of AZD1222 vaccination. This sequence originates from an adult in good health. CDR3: CASSLGWTMSEQYF. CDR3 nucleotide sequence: TGTGCCAGCAGCTTGGGTTGGACAATGTCCGAGCAGTACTTC.